The clone carrying this TCR beta chain has more than one count but fewer than ten. Its antigen remains unidentified. Germline trimming cut 5 bases from V and 10 bases from J; bases unmatched to any gene: 7. There are 12 residues in the CDR3. The germline gives CDR1 KGHSH, CDR2 LQKENI. These data belong to a study of T cells in pancreatic ductal adenocarcinoma. General observations from the study: Comparisons of tumor and blood clonality may show falsely lower tumor diversity. Unique clonotypes were 7 to 9-fold more numerous in blood than in tumor. Tumor and blood clonality did not differ significantly, about 0.11 versus 0.066.

The selected patients with pancreatic ductal adenocarcinoma had surgery but no neoadjuvant therapy. Assay used: immunoSEQ multiplex PCR; TCRdb lists only in-frame clones, some missing. The table shows roughly 17,000 clones, with about nine tenths occurring only once. This TCR came from a human donor with pancreatic ductal adenocarcinoma. The chain is built from TRBV18 and TRBJ1-1, with 7 nucleotides matching TRBD1. Material for sequencing was PBMCs. As DNA, the CDR3 is TGTGCCAGCTCAACAAACAGGGGCGCAGCTTTCTTT. The encoded protein is CASSTNRGAAFF.